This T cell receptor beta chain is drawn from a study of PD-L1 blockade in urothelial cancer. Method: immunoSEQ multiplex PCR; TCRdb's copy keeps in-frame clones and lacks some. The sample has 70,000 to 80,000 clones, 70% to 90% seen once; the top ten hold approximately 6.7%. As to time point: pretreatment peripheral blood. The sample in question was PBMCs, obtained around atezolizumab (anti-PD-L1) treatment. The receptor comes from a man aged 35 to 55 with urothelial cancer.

In DNA form, the CDR3 reads TGTGCCATCAGTGGGCTAGCGGGAGAAGGCGATGAGCAGTTCTTC. It translates to CAISGLAGEGDEQFF. This sequence joins TRBV10-3 and TRBJ2-1, with 10 bases identical to TRBD2. Germline V lookup: CDR1 ENHRY, CDR2 SYGVKD. The CDR3 has 15 residues. V lost 4 bases, J lost 8 bases, and 8 bases stayed unmatched.